This entry features one T cell receptor (beta chain) sequence. Its target is not known. This CDR3 is 15 amino acids long. Germline CDR1 reads LGHDT; CDR2 reads YNNKEL (reference sequence). Trimming left V 0 bases short and J 2 bases short, with 9 bases between. This record comes from a study of T cell responses to AZD1222 COVID-19 vaccine. General study findings and limits: The sample set comprised mostly white British donors with more females, and clonal diversity was possibly underestimated.

Sequenced by immunoSEQ multiplex PCR; TCRdb stores in-frame clones only, minus some. Of around 160,000 clones in the sample, approximately 88% were seen once. The receptor's source is an adult in good health. The chain recombines TRBV3-1 (or the pseudogene TRBV3-2) with TRBJ2-3; D is unresolved. This specimen was peripheral blood, taken on day 0 of AZD1222 vaccination. The CDR3 spells CASSQDQHITDTQYF. In nucleotides, the CDR3 is TGTGCCAGCAGCCAAGATCAACACATCACAGATACGCAGTATTTT.